The T cell receptor (beta chain) described here comes from a study of cytomegalovirus exposure and HLA in healthy donors. General study results and limits: It was approximately 170 TCR beta chains that were listed as cytomegalovirus-associated. The availability of immune exposure information extended only to CMV serostatus. One cluster of highly shared sequence variants probably arose as a sequencing artifact. Three CMV-associated chains proved CMV antigen-specific in vitro.

In the PCR, 60 Vbeta and 13 Jbeta primers were used. Profiled with immunoSEQ multiplex PCR; TCRdb holds only in-frame clones, not every one. Found here are some 140,000 clones, 74% of them singletons; the top ten hold under 2.5%. Germline loops: CDR1 SGHNT, CDR2 YENEEA. This CDR3 spans 15 amino acids. V was cut by 1 base and J by 4 bases, with 13 bases left in between. The count of this clone is one. The antigen remains undetermined. The chain recombines TRBV11-3 with TRBJ1-2; D is perhaps TRBD1 (5 bases). The sequenced material came from PBMCs. This TCR came from a man aged 30 to 45 in good health and CMV-seronegative. CDR3 in DNA: TGTGCCAGCAGCTTAGGACTCGGGGGGTGCTATGGCTACACCTTC. Translated: CASSLGLGGCYGYTF.